This T cell receptor beta chain was recovered during a study of T cell responses to AZD1222 COVID-19 vaccine. This CDR3 contains 15 residues. Germline values: CDR1 SGHRS, CDR2 YFSETQ. J lost 4 bases, V lost 4 bases, and 5 bases had no gene match. Libraries were prepared by immunoSEQ multiplex PCR; TCRdb keeps only in-frame clonotypes and omits some of them. The sample shows 250,000 to 300,000 clones, 85% to 95% of them seen only once. The sequence was obtained from an adult who received the AZD1222 COVID-19 vaccine. The starting material was peripheral blood, obtained 28 days after the second AZD1222 dose. V and J are TRBV5-1 and TRBJ2-1; 10 nucleotides line up with TRBD1. The CDR3 DNA reads as TGCGCCAGCAGCGTCGCGGGACAGGGGTACAATGAGCAGTTCTTC. Encoded protein: CASSVAGQGYNEQFF. The entire variable domain, with the rest obtained from reference TRBV5-1 and TRBJ2-1, is as follows: KAGVTQTPRYLIKTRGQQVTLSCSPISGHRSVSWYQQTPGQGLQFLFEYFSETQRNKGNFPGRFSGRQFSNSRSEMNVSTLELGDSALYLCASSVAGQGYNEQFFGPGTRLTVL.